A selection of T cell receptor beta chains follows, all from one sample in a study of blood T cells in healthy people across ages. TCRdb reprocessed the 5' RACE reads with MiXCR, giving one entry per CDR3 protein. The top ten hold under 50% of the sample, which has more than 700,000 distinct CDR3 sequences, 50% to 65% seen once. Sequenced material: blood. These receptor sequences come from a man at least 80 years old in good health. Each CDR3 is given with its conserved first and last residue. The order of the fields is D gene, V gene, J gene, clone size, CDR3 DNA, CDR3 protein. A D gene is named only where the DNA matches it firmly. Clone size, where shown, is once, few, many, or a class for clones that have expanded.

>.|TRBV27|TRBJ2-2|.
TGTGCCAGCAGTCTAGGGGGGGGCGCGAACACCGGGGAGCTGTTTTTT
CASSLGGGANTGELFF
>TRBD1|TRBV20-1|TRBJ2-3|.
TGCAGTGCGTGGACCCAGGGGGTTTATACGCAGTATTTT
CSAWTQGVYTQYF
>.|TRBV7-2|TRBJ2-1|.
TGTGCCAGCAGCGTGAACTACAATGAGCAGTTCTTC
CASSVNYNEQFF
>.|TRBV18|TRBJ2-3|.
TGTGCCAGCTCATCCGAAATCACAGATACGCAGTATTTT
CASSSEITDTQYF
>.|TRBV12-3/TRBV12-4|TRBJ1-2|few
TGTGCCAGCAGCCCAACCCCAGGGAGTAAAGGCTACACCTTC
CASSPTPGSKGYTF
>.|TRBV10-3|TRBJ1-1|.
TGTGCCATCAGTGAGTTTGCTGCTGAAGCTTTCTTT
CAISEFAAEAFF
>.|TRBV5-1|TRBJ2-7|.
TGCGCCAGCAGCCCGGACAGGGAGGGGGACGAGCAGTACTTC
CASSPDREGDEQYF
>TRBD1|TRBV27|TRBJ2-7|few
TGTGCCAGCAGCAGACTCGGGCAGGGGGCCAACTACCCCTACGAGCAGTACTTC
CASSRLGQGANYPYEQYF
>.|TRBV6-2/TRBV6-3|TRBJ1-2|few
TGTGCCAGCAGTTACCTCGGCAGGGTGTTTGCTGGCTACACCTTC
CASSYLGRVFAGYTF
>TRBD1|TRBV3-1|TRBJ2-7|few
TGTGCCAGCAGCCGGGACAGATTCTACGAGCAGTACTTC
CASSRDRFYEQYF
>TRBD1|TRBV6-6|TRBJ2-5|.
TGTGCCAGCGGATCGGACAGGGGGGTTCGGCAAGAGACCCAGTACTTC
CASGSDRGVRQETQYF
>TRBD2|TRBV4-2|TRBJ2-5|.
TGTGCCAGCAGCCAAGCTACTAGCGGGAGCGGGGAGACCCAGTACTTC
CASSQATSGSGETQYF
>.|TRBV6-6|TRBJ2-5|.
TGTGCCAGCAGTTACCAATGGTCAGGGTGGGGAAAAGAGACCCAGTACTTC
CASSYQWSGWGKETQYF
>.|TRBV20-1|TRBJ2-7|.
TGCAGTGCTAGAGATCGGCTAGCTGTGCAGTACTTC
CSARDRLAVQYF
>.|TRBV2|TRBJ1-2|.
TGTGCCAGCAGTCGACGGCAATATGGCTACACCTTC
CASSRRQYGYTF
>TRBD2|TRBV7-9|TRBJ2-7|.
TGTGCCAGCAGCTTGTCCCCGGGACTAGCGGGCTCCTACAATGAGCAGTACTTC
CASSLSPGLAGSYNEQYF
>TRBD1|TRBV6-6|TRBJ2-1|.
TGTGCCAGCATTAGGGACAGGGTCTACAATGAGCAGTTCTTC
CASIRDRVYNEQFF
>.|TRBV2|TRBJ2-1|.
TGTGCCAGCAGGACGGGACTCTTAAATGAGCAGTTCTTC
CASRTGLLNEQFF
>.|TRBV6-5|TRBJ2-1|.
TGTGCCAGCAGTAGGCCCCATGGTGAGCAGTTCTTC
CASSRPHGEQFF
>TRBD1|TRBV5-1|TRBJ2-2|.
TGCGCCAGCAGCCGGGGACAGCGCACCGGGGAGCTGTTTTTT
CASSRGQRTGELFF